A single sample gave rise to the 22 T cell receptor beta chains below, sequenced in a study of glioma-infiltrating T cells. Amplification of TCR alpha and beta CDR3 regions from RNA used iRepertoire nested multiplex PCR. TCRdb called the multiplex PCR reads again in MiXCR, with one record for every CDR3 protein. The table records 20,000 to 25,000 distinct CDR3 sequences, 20% to 25% of them present only once. Sequencing input: glioma tissue, nonneoplastic brain tissue, or PBMCs (not recorded which). Source of these receptors: a human donor with low-grade glioma or glioblastoma, undergoing nonglioma brain surgery, or in good health (not recorded which).

This clonotype turned up a few times. The chain is built from TRBV7-9 and TRBJ2-1; no reliable D call. CDR3 length: 13 amino acids. Germline V gene lookup returns CDR1 SEHNR and CDR2 FQNEAQ (reference sequence). V was shortened by 0 bases and J by 10 bases, with 10 bases between the two germline ends. CDR3 DNA: TGTGCCAGCAGCTTAGCGGATATAGGCGAGCAGTTCTTC. Its protein is CASSLADIGEQFF.

In its sample, this clonotype ranks as medium-sized. The CDR3 region is CASSESGGGYYGYTF. Written as DNA, the CDR3 is TGTGCCAGCAGTGAATCTGGAGGGGGGTACTATGGCTACACCTTC. J is TRBJ1-2 and V is TRBV25-1; D possibly corresponds to TRBD1 (6 bases). Deletions cut 1 base from V and 3 bases from J, with 12 bases between. This CDR3 is 15 amino acids long. Germline assignment: CDR1 MGHDK and CDR2 SYGVNS.

The chain links TRBV6-2 or TRBV6-3 to TRBJ1-1; no reliable D call. V dropped 5 bases and J dropped 2 bases, with 12 bases sitting between them. Germline values: CDR1 MNHEY, CDR2 SVGEGT. The CDR3 covers 14 residues. The CDR3 DNA reads TGTGCCAGCAGTCGGAGAGATTCAAACACTGAAGCTTTCTTT. Amino acids: CASSRRDSNTEAFF.

This clonotype was seen many times. This chain joins TRBV15 and TRBJ2-3, with D perhaps TRBD1 or TRBD2 (5 bases each). From germline, CDR1 is LNHNV and CDR2 YYDKDF (reference sequence). The CDR3 is 14 amino acids. Trimming shortened V by 9 bases and J by 0 bases, and 13 bases separated the two germline ends. DNA of the CDR3: TGTGCCACGGGAAGGTGGGGGAGCACAGATACGCAGTATTTT. This gives the protein CATGRWGSTDTQYF.

In this sample, this clonotype turned up many times. The chain links TRBV20-1 to TRBJ2-5; D may be TRBD1 (6 bases). The CDR3 totals 13 residues. Germline V gene sequence: CDR1 DFQATT, CDR2 SNEGSKA (reference sequence). Between the trimmed V and J ends, which lost 3 bases and 4 bases, there was a span of 12 bases. The DNA of the CDR3 is TGCAGTGCTAGCGAGACAGGTAGAGAGACCCAGTACTTC. Protein product: CSASETGRETQYF.

On this clonotype itself: A much larger clone differs from this one at a single base, so this may be a read error. The CDR3 region has the DNA TGTGCCAGCAGACAGCCCCATGGAAACACCATATATTTT. This encodes CASRQPHGNTIYF. The J gene is TRBJ1-3, the V gene TRBV11-1; D is uncertain. The CDR3 runs to 13 residues. V shed 6 bases and J shed 3 bases, with 9 bases lying between them. CDR1 is SGHAT, CDR2 FQDESV, per germline (reference sequence).

Regarding this clonotype: The CDR3 does not end in the conserved phenylalanine or tryptophan, so this is likely a read error. J is TRBJ1-3 and V is TRBV7-9; 8 positions agree with TRBD1. V dropped 6 bases and J dropped 0; count of bases not matched to a gene: 16. This CDR3 has 19 amino acids. Germline loops: CDR1 SEHNR, CDR2 FQNEAQ (reference sequence). In DNA, the CDR3 is TGTGCCAGCAGTCACCTTAGGGGACAGGCCTTGATCTCTGGAAACACCATATATTTA. This gives the protein CASSHLRGQALISGNTIYL.

The rearrangement links TRBV6-4 to TRBJ2-7; tentatively, D is TRBD1 (6 bases). This CDR3 has 15 residues. CDR1 and CDR2 (germline): MRHNA, SNTAGT. Deletions cut 8 bases from V and 2 bases from J, with 19 bases between. In DNA, the CDR3 is TGTGCCAGCGGATACAGGGAGAATGGGCCCTACGAGCAGTACTTC. Amino acid sequence: CASGYRENGPYEQYF.

In this sample, this clonotype turned up a few times. The chain has TRBV10-2 and TRBJ2-7; the match to TRBD1 covers 8 bases. V lost 6 bases, J lost 1 base, and 5 bases stayed unmatched. CDR1 is WSHSY and CDR2 is SAAADI in the germline V gene. This CDR3 is 14 amino acids long. DNA for the CDR3: TGCGCCAGCAGCCTTACAGGGGGTTCCTACGAGCAGTACTTC. This translates into CASSLTGGSYEQYF.

As regards this clonotype: A read error may be the cause here, since a much bigger clone is one base away. This sequence joins TRBV18 and TRBJ2-3, with TRBD2 identical over 9 bases. The length of the CDR3 is 14 residues. Germline V gene sequence: CDR1 KGHSH, CDR2 LQKENI. The chain's CDR3 is CASSDPGLANTRYF. The CDR3 bases are TGTGCCAGCTCGGATCCGGGACTAGCAAATACGCGGTATTTT.

In this sample, this clonotype turned up a few times. This chain connects TRBV29-1 to TRBJ1-2, with D perhaps TRBD1 (5 bases). Per the germline V gene, CDR1 is SQVTM and CDR2 is ANQGSEA. The CDR3 sequence is 12 residues long. Trimming removed 7 bases from V and 2 bases from J, with 11 bases in between. The CDR3 DNA reads TGCAGCGCCGGGCAGGGCAACTATGGCTACACCTTC. Its translation: CSAGQGNYGYTF.

The chain has TRBV12-5 and TRBJ2-5; D unclear. This CDR3 comprises 14 residues. V was trimmed by 5 bases and J by 1 base, leaving 11 bases between them. CDR1 and CDR2 (germline): LGHNT, FRNRAP. The CDR3 here is CASGPPDGQETQYF. The DNA of the CDR3 is TGTGCTAGTGGTCCTCCGGACGGCCAAGAGACCCAGTACTTC.

This clonotype was counted many times. V and J are TRBV7-9 and TRBJ2-1, with 9 bases aligning to TRBD2. Germline V gene sequence: CDR1 SEHNR, CDR2 FQNEAQ (reference sequence). The CDR3 loop spans 15 amino acids. With 3 bases clipped from V and 5 bases from J, the junction kept 5 bases outside the gene matches. The CDR3 DNA reads as TGTGCCAGCAGCTTCTCCGGCGGGGGGGACAATGAGCAGTTCTTC. Translated, it gives CASSFSGGGDNEQFF.

The rearrangement uses TRBV5-1 and TRBJ2-2; tentative D call: TRBD1 (6 bases). The V end lost 5 bases, the J end lost 1 base, and 12 bases lay between the germline ends. From germline, CDR1 is SGHRS and CDR2 YFSETQ. The CDR3 is 15 residues long. CDR3 protein: CASRSGHRNTGELFF. CDR3 DNA sequence: TGCGCCAGCAGGTCGGGACACCGGAACACCGGGGAGCTGTTTTTT.

This clonotype appeared many times. The J gene is TRBJ2-1, the V gene TRBV11-3, with 7 bases that match TRBD2. J was trimmed by 6 bases and V by 4 bases; bases with no gene match: 9. The CDR3 consists of 15 residues. Germline lookup yields CDR1 SGHNT and CDR2 YENEEA. The CDR3 sequence: CASSSGTTSANEQFF. For the CDR3, the DNA is TGTGCCAGCAGCTCCGGGACTACCTCCGCCAATGAGCAGTTCTTC.

A note on this clonotype: A single base separates this from a much larger clone, so it may be a read error. The chain couples TRBV27 to TRBJ2-1, with 16 bases aligning to TRBD2. From germline, CDR1 is MNHEY and CDR2 SMNVEV (reference sequence). The CDR3 runs 18 residues. DNA for the CDR3: TGTACCAGCAGTTCTGGGACTAGCGGGGGGGTCCCCTACAATGAGCAGTTCTTC. Translated: CTSSSGTSGGVPYNEQFF.

Many counts were recorded for this clonotype. The rearrangement uses TRBV6-1 and TRBJ2-7, with TRBD1 identical over 7 bases. This CDR3 spans 14 amino acids. V trimming: 7 bases; J trimming: 2 bases; junction bases outside the gene matches: 8. CDR1 MNHNS and CDR2 SASEGT come from the germline V gene. CDR3 amino acids: CASITGTATYEQYF. For the CDR3, the DNA is TGTGCCAGCATCACCGGGACAGCCACCTACGAGCAGTACTTC.

In DNA, the CDR3 is TGTGCTATCAGCTCAGAGTCGTGGAACACTGAAGCTTTCTTT. Protein: CAISSESWNTEAFF. This chain uses TRBV7-9 with TRBJ1-1; D gene ambiguous. Germline V gene sequence: CDR1 SEHNR, CDR2 FQNEAQ (reference sequence). The CDR3 spans 14 residues.

In its sample, this clonotype was seen many times. V gene TRBV2 combines with J gene TRBJ2-3; TRBD2 might be the D (5 bases). The CDR3 consists of 14 residues. V lost 4 bases, J lost 2 bases, and 10 bases lay in between. Germline-derived CDR1 and CDR2 are SNHLY and FYNNEI. CDR3 sequence (DNA): TGTGCCAGCAGTGTTGCGGGTTTCACAGATACGCAGTATTTT. Protein sequence: CASSVAGFTDTQYF.

This clonotype appeared many times. This sequence joins TRBV20-1 and TRBJ2-1, with 7 bases matching TRBD1. CDR1 is DFQATT and CDR2 is SNEGSKA in the germline V gene (reference sequence). The J segment lost 9 bases and the V segment lost 0 bases, leaving 14 bases of the junction unmatched. The CDR3 loop spans 16 amino acids. CDR3 nucleotides: TGCAGTGCTAGAGAGTTGACAGGGTTTCCCCACACTGAGCAGTTCTTC. Protein: CSARELTGFPHTEQFF.

The table lists this clonotype with many counts. The V and J genes are TRBV6-1 and TRBJ1-3; D is unclear. The CDR3 loop spans 12 amino acids. In germline, CDR1 is MNHNS, CDR2 SASEGT. V shed 9 bases and J shed 4 bases, with 10 bases lying between them. The CDR3 sequence is CASGMSGNTIYF. The DNA of the CDR3 is TGTGCCAGTGGTATGAGCGGAAACACCATATATTTT.

This clonotype came up many times. V is TRBV20-1 and J is TRBJ2-1; 12 nucleotides agree with TRBD2. V shed 3 bases and J 4 bases; nucleotides not matched to a gene: 16. There are 19 residues in the CDR3. Germline V lookup: CDR1 DFQATT, CDR2 SNEGSKA (reference sequence). The CDR3 DNA is TGCAGTGCTAGGACCGGGAACTCGGCTAGCGGGGGGGAATACAATGAGCAGTTCTTC. This gives the protein CSARTGNSASGGEYNEQFF.